The rows below give T cell receptor beta chains drawn from one sample of a study of blood T cell repertoires in COVID-19. Generated by immunoSEQ multiplex PCR, the TCRdb table keeps only in-frame clones and is missing some. The sample holds around 200,000 clones, roughly 89% seen once. The sequenced sample was PBMCs or T cells enriched from blood (not recorded which). These receptors originate from a woman between 35 and 50 years old with acute COVID-19. The CDR3 runs from the conserved cysteine through the conserved F or W. Fields, in order: V gene, D gene, J gene, CDR3 length, clone size, CDR3 protein, CDR3 DNA. The D gene is left open where the match is weak. Clone sizes are given selectively: once, few, many, or a class where the clone is expanded.

TRBV18	-	TRBJ1-1	15	-	CASSPPQGMRTEAFF	TGTGCCAGCTCACCACCGCAGGGGATGCGGACTGAAGCTTTCTTT
TRBV2	-	TRBJ2-6	17	-	CASSGLGRAPGANVLTF	TGTGCCAGCAGTGGTTTAGGCAGGGCCCCTGGGGCCAACGTCCTGACTTTC
TRBV11-1	-	TRBJ2-1	15	once	CASSTGDLSYNEQFF	TGTGCCAGCAGTACGGGGGACCTCTCCTACAATGAGCAGTTCTTC
TRBV24-1	TRBD1	TRBJ1-5	17	few	CATSEAGTGDTNQPQHF	TGTGCCACCAGTGAAGCCGGGACAGGGGACACTAATCAGCCCCAGCATTTT
TRBV2	-	TRBJ2-6	15	few	CASSGPGYGANVLTF	TGTGCCAGCAGTGGACCGGGGTACGGGGCCAACGTCCTGACTTTC
TRBV29-1	TRBD1	TRBJ1-2	15	-	CSVEALLRDRAGYTF	TGCAGCGTTGAAGCCCTTCTCCGGGACAGGGCGGGCTACACCTTC
TRBV5-4	TRBD2	TRBJ2-7	16	few	CASSLDPGGTAYEQYF	TGTGCCAGCAGCTTGGATCCCGGGGGGACGGCCTACGAGCAGTACTTC
TRBV15	-	TRBJ1-4	15	-	CATSRDRASNEKLFF	TGTGCCACCAGCAGAGATCGAGCGAGTAATGAAAAACTGTTTTTT
TRBV3-1/TRBV3-2	TRBD2	TRBJ2-7	20	few	CASSQDLSRWTSGNRYEQYF	TGTGCCAGCAGCCAAGATCTGTCACGCTGGACTAGCGGTAACCGCTACGAGCAGTACTTC
TRBV21-1	-	TRBJ2-5	15	-	CASSKVGQSEETQYF	TGTGCCAGCAGCAAAGTGGGACAGTCAGAAGAGACCCAGTACTTC
TRBV12-5	TRBD1	TRBJ2-5	18	-	CASGFPRGGTGGVETQYF	TGTGCTAGTGGTTTTCCCAGAGGCGGGACAGGGGGCGTAGAGACCCAGTACTTC
TRBV11-3	TRBD2	TRBJ2-3	15	-	CASSLRGLPTDTQYF	TGTGCCAGCAGCTTAAGGGGACTACCGACAGATACGCAGTATTTT
TRBV11-2	-	TRBJ2-3	16	-	CASSLDVPARGDTQYF	TGTGCCAGCAGCTTAGATGTCCCGGCACGGGGGGATACGCAGTATTTT
TRBV4-3	TRBD2	TRBJ2-2	18	-	CASSQGGGGAGGSGELFF	TGCGCCAGCAGCCAAGGCGGGGGAGGGGCGGGAGGATCCGGGGAGCTGTTTTTT
TRBV19	-	TRBJ1-5	16	few	CASSPFGAGGNQPQHF	TGTGCCAGTAGTCCCTTCGGGGCAGGGGGCAATCAGCCCCAGCATTTT
TRBV5-1	TRBD2	TRBJ2-7	12	-	CASSPRGDEQYF	TGCGCCAGCAGCCCACGGGGGGACGAGCAGTACTTC
TRBV5-4	TRBD1	TRBJ1-2	14	-	CASSTTGGSYGYTF	TGTGCCAGCAGTACGACAGGGGGCAGCTATGGCTACACCTTC
TRBV4-2	TRBD2	TRBJ2-1	15	few	CASSQAGTRKGEQFF	TGTGCCAGCAGCCAGGCCGGGACTAGGAAAGGTGAGCAGTTCTTC
TRBV6-1	-	TRBJ2-1	15	-	CASSDGLNSYNEQFF	TGTGCCAGCAGTGATGGGCTCAACTCCTACAATGAGCAGTTCTTC
TRBV9	TRBD1	TRBJ1-2	14	-	CASSPGQGPYGYTF	TGTGCCAGCAGCCCAGGACAGGGGCCCTATGGCTACACCTTC
TRBV5-4	TRBD2	TRBJ2-2	17	-	CASSIGLAGTRTGELFF	TGTGCCAGCAGCATCGGACTAGCGGGCACTAGGACCGGGGAGCTGTTTTTT
TRBV15	TRBD2	TRBJ2-1	16	-	CATSALLAGGDNEQFF	TGTGCCACCAGCGCCCTTCTAGCGGGGGGGGACAATGAGCAGTTCTTC
TRBV7-9	-	TRBJ2-3	16	-	CASSSTGGGSTDTQYF	TGTGCCAGCAGCTCAACGGGAGGGGGCTCCACAGATACGCAGTATTTT
TRBV7-8	TRBD2	TRBJ2-3	19	-	CASSKAGGRSHDWADTQYF	TGTGCCAGCAGCAAAGCGGGGGGGCGCTCCCACGATTGGGCAGATACGCAGTATTTT
TRBV18	TRBD1	TRBJ1-2	14	few	CASSPGTDYYGYTF	TGTGCCAGCTCACCGGGGACAGATTACTATGGCTACACCTTC
TRBV5-4	TRBD1	TRBJ2-4	19	-	CASSFMGTGSLLAKNIQYF	TGTGCCAGCAGCTTTATGGGGACAGGGTCCCTTCTAGCCAAAAACATTCAGTACTTC
TRBV3-1/TRBV3-2	TRBD1	TRBJ1-3	16	-	CASSPGGGRSGNTIYF	TGTGCCAGCAGTCCCGGAGGGGGCCGCTCTGGAAACACCATATATTTT